This T cell receptor beta chain was sequenced during a study of control samples from healthy donors and cancer patients. This CDR3 has 15 amino acids. V gave up 4 bases and J gave up 5 bases, with 14 bases separating them. CDR1 and CDR2 from the germline V gene are LGHDT and YNNKEL (reference sequence). Assay: immunoSEQ multiplex PCR; the TCRdb copy retains only in-frame clones and omits some. This table holds about 58,000 clones, around 87% found once. Material: PBMCs. The receptor's source is a woman in her sixties or seventies with lung cancer. V gene TRBV3-1 (or the pseudogene TRBV3-2) combines with J gene TRBJ1-4; the D is unclear. The CDR3 reads CASSLWTTENEKLFF. Written as DNA, the CDR3 is TGTGCCAGCAGCCTTTGGACGACGGAGAATGAAAAACTGTTTTTT.